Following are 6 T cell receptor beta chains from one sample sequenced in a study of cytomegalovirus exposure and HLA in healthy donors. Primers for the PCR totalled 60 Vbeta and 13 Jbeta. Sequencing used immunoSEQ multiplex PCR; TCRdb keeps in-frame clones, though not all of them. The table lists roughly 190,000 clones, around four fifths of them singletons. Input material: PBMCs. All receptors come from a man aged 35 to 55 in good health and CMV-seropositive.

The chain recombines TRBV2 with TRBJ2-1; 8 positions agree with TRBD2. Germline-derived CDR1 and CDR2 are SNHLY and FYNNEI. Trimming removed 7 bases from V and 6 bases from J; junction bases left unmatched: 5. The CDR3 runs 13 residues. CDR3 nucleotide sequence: TGTGCCAGCATTGTGAGCGGGAGCAATGAGCAGTTCTTC. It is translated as CASIVSGSNEQFF. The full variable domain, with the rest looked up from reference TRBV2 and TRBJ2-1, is EPEVTQTPSHQVTQMGQEVILRCVPISNHLYFYWYRQILGQKVEFLVSFYNNEISEKSEIFDDQFSVERPDGSNFTLKIRSTKLEDSAMYFCASIVSGSNEQFFGPGTRLTVL.

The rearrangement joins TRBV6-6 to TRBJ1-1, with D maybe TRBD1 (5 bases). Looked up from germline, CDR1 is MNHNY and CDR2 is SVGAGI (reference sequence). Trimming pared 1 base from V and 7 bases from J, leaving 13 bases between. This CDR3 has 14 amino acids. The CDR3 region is CASSYFPTRGEAFF. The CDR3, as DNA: TGTGCCAGCAGTTACTTCCCGACAAGGGGTGAAGCTTTCTTT.

The chain's CDR3 is CSVAASGSEGSYEQYF. As DNA, the CDR3 is TGCAGCGTTGCCGCTAGCGGGAGTGAGGGCTCCTACGAGCAGTACTTC. The V and J genes are TRBV29-1 and TRBJ2-5; 10 positions match TRBD2. The DNA matches TRBJ2-7 better at its end, which makes the J call doubtful. This CDR3 has 16 residues. Germline CDR1 and CDR2: SQVTM and ANQGSEA.

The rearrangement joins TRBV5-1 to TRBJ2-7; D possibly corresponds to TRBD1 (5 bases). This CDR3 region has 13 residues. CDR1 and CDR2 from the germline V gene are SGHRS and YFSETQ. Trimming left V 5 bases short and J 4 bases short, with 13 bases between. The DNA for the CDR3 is TGCGCCAGCAGGGAAGGGGAAAGGTACGAGCAGTACTTC. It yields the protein CASREGERYEQYF.

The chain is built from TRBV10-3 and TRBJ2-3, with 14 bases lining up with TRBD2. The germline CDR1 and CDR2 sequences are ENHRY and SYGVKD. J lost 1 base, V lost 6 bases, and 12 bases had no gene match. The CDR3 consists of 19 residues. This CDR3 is CAISARLAGGPSGTDTQYF. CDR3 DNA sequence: TGTGCCATCAGCGCGAGACTAGCGGGAGGGCCCTCGGGCACAGATACGCAGTATTTT.

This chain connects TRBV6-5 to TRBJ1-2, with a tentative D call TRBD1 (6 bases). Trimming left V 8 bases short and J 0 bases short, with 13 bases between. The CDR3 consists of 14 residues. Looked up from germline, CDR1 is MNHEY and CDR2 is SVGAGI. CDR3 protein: CASQRTVANYGYTF. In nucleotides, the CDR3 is TGTGCCAGCCAACGGACAGTTGCTAACTATGGCTACACCTTC.